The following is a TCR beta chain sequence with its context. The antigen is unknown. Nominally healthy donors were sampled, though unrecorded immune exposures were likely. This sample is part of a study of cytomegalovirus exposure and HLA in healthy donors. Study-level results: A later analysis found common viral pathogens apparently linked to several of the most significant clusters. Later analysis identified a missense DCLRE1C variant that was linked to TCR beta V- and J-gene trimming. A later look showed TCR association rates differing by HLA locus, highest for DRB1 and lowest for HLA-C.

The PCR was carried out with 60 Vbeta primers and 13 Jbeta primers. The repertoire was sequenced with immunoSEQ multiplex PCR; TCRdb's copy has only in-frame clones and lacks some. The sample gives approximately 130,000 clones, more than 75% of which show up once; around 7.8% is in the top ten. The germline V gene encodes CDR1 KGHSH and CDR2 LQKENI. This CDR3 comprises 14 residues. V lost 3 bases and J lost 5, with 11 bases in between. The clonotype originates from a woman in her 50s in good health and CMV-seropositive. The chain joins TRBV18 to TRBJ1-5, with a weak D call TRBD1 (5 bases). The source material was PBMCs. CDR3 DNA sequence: TGTGCCAGCTCACCCTCAGGGTTGGATCAGCCCCAGCATTTT. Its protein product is CASSPSGLDQPQHF.